This T cell receptor (beta chain) was sequenced for a study of cytotoxic CD8 clonotypes in ibrutinib-treated CLL. Broader study findings: Sampling of sustained-remission and progressing patients occurred at differing times. Clonality climbed at ibrutinib response, then dropped toward baseline at progression.

This clone appeared a few times. The antigen is not known. Assay: immunoSEQ multiplex PCR; the TCRdb copy retains only in-frame clones and omits some. The table records about 24,000 clones, 65% to 80% of them present only once. CDR3 length equals 13 residues. V lost 6 bases, J lost 5 bases, and 5 bases stayed unmatched. CDR1 is MDHEN and CDR2 is SYDVKM in the germline V gene. Sample: PBMCs, taken after 12 months of ibrutinib treatment. V gene TRBV28 combines with J gene TRBJ2-7; 9 bases match TRBD1. The sequence came from a human donor with chronic lymphocytic leukemia. The CDR3, as DNA: TGTGCCAGCAGGGGACAGGGAACCCACGAGCAGTACTTC. This codes for CASRGQGTHEQYF. The full variable domain, rest sourced from reference TRBV28 and TRBJ2-7, is DVKVTQSSRYLVKRTGEKVFLECVQDMDHENMFWYRQDPGLGLRLIYFSYDVKMKEKGDIPEGYSVSREKKERFSLILESASTNQTSMYLCASRGQGTHEQYFGPGTRLTVT.